Sequencing of this T cell receptor (beta chain) was carried out in a study of blood T cell repertoires in COVID-19. For the study at large: Sites across the United States, Italy and Spain contributed samples from acute and convalescent COVID-19. PBMCs, B-cell-depleted T cells, or T cells were the source of the cDNA or gDNA that made up the material.

Per the original data handling: Reference gene primer amplification gave nucleated cell count estimates. Assay: immunoSEQ multiplex PCR; the TCRdb copy retains only in-frame clones and omits some. The DNA was the basis for D and trimming; V, J and clone size are from that table. Of around 130,000 clones listed, approximately 83% were seen once; the top ten hold about 4.2%. Germline V gene data show CDR1 as SGHNT and CDR2 as YENEEA. V shed 10 bases and J shed 2 bases, with 12 bases lying between them. CDR3 size: 13 residues. The J gene is TRBJ1-3, the V gene TRBV11-3; D gene uncertain. Material for sequencing was peripheral blood. The TCR was taken from a woman aged 70-85 years with acute or convalescent COVID-19. The CDR3 spells CATREAAGNTIYF. DNA of the CDR3: TGTGCCACTAGGGAAGCGGCTGGAAACACCATATATTTT.